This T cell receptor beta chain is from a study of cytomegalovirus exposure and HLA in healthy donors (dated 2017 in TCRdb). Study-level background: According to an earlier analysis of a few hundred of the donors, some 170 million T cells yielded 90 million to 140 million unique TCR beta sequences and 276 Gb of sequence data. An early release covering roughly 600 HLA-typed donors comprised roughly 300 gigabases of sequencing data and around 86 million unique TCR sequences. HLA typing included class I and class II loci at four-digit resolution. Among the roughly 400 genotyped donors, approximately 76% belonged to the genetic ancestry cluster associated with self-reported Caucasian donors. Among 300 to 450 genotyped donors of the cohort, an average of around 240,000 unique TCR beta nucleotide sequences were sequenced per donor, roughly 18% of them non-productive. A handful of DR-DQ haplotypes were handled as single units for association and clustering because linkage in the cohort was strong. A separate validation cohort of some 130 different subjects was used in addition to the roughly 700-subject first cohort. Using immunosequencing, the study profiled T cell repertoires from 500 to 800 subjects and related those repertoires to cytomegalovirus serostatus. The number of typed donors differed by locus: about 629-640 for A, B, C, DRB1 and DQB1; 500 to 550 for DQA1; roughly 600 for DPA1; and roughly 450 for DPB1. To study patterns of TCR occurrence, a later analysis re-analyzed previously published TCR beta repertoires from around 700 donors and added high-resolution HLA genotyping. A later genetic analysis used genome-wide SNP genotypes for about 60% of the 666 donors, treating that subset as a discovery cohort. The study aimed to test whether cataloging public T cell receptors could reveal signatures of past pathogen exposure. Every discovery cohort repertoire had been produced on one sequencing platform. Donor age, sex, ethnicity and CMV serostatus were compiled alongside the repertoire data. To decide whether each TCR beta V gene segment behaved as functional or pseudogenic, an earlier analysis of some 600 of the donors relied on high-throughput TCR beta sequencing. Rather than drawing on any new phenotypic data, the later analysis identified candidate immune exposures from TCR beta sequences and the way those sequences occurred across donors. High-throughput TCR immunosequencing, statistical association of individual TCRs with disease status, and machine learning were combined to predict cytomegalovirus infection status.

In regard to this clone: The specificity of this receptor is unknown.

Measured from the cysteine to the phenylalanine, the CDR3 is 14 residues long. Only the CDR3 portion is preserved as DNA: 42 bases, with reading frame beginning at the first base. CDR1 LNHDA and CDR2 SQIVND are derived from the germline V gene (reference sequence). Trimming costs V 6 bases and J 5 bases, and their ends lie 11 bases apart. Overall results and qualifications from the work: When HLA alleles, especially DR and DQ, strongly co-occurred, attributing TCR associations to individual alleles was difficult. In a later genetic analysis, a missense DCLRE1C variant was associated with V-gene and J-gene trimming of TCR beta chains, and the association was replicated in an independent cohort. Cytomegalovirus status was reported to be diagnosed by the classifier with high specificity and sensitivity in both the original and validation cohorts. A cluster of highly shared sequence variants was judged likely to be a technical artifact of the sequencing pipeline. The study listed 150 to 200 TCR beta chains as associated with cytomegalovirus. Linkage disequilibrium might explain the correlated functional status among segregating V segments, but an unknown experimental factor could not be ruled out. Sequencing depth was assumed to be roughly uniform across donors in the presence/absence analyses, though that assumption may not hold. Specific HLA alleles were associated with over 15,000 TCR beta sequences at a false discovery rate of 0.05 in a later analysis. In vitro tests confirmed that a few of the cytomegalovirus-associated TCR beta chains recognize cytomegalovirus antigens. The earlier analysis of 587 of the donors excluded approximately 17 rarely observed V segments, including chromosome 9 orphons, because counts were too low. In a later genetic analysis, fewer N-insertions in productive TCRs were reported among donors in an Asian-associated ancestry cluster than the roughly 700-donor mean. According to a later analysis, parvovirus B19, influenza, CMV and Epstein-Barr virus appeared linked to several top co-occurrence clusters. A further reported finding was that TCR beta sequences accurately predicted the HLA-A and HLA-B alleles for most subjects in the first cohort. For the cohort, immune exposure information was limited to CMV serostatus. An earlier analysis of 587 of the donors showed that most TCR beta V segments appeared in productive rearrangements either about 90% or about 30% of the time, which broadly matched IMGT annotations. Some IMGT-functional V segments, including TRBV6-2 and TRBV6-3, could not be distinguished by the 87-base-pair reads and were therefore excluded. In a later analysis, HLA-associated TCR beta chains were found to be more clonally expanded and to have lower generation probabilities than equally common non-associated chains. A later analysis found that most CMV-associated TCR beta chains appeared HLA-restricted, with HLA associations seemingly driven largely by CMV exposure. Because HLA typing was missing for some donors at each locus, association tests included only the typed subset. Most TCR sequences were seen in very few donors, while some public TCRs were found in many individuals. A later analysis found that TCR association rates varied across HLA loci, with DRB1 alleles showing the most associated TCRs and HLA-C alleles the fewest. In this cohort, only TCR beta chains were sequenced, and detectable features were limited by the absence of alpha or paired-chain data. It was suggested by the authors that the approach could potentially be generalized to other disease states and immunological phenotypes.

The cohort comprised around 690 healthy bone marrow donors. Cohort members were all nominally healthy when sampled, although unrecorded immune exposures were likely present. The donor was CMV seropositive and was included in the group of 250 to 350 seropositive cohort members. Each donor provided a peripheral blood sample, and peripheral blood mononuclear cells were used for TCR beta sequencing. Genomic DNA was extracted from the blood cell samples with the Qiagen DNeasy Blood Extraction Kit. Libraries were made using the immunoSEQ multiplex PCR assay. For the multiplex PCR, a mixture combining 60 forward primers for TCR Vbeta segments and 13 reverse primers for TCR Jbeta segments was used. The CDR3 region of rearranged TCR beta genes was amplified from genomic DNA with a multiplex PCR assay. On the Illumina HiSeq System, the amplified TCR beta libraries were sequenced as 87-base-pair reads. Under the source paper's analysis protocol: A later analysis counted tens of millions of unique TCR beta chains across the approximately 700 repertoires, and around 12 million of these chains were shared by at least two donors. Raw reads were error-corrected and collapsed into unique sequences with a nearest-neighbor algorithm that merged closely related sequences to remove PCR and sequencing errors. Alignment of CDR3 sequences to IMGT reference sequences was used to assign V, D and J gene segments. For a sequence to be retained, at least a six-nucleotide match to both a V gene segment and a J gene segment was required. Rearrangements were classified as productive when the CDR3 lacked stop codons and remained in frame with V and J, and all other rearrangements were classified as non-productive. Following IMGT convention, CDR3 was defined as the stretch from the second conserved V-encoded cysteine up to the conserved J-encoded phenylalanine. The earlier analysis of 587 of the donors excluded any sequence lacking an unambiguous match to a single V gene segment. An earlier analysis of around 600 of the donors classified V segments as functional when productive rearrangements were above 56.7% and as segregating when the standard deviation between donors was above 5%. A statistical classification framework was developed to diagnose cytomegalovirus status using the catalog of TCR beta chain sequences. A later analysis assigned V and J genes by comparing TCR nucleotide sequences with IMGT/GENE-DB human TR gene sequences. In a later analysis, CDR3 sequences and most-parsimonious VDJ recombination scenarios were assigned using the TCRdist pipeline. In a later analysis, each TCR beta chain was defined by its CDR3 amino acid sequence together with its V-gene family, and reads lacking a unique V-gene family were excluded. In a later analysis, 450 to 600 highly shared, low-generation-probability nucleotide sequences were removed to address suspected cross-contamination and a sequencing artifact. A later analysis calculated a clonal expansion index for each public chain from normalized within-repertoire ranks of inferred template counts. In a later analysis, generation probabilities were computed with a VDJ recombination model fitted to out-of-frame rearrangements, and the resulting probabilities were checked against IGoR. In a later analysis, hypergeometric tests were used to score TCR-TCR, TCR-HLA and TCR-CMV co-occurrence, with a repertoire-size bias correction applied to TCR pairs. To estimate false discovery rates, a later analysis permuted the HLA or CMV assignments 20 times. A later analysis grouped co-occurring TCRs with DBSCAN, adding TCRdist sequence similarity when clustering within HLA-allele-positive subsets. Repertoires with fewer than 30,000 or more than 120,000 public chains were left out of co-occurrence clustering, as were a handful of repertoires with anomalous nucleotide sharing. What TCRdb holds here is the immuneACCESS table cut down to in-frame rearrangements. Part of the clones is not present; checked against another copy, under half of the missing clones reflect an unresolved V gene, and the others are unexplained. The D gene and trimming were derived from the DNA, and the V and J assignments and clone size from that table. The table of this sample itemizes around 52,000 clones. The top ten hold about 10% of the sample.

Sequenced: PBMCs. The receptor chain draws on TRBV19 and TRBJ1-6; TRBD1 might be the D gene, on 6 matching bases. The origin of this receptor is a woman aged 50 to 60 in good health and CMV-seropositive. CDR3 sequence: CASSGQLDNSPLHF. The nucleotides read TGTGCCAGTAGCGGACAGTTAGATAATTCACCCCTCCACTTT. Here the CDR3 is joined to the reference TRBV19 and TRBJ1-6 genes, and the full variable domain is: DGGITQSPKYLFRKEGQNVTLSCEQNLNHDAMYWYRQDPGQGLRLIYYSQIVNDFQKGDIAEGYSVSREKKESFPLTVTSAQKNPTAFYLCASSGQLDNSPLHFGNGTRLTVT.